Shown below are 8 T cell receptor beta chains from a single sample sequenced in a study of T cells after yellow fever vaccination. Via MiXCR, TCRdb re-called the 5' RACE reads, giving one row per CDR3 protein. The table has 120,000 to 150,000 distinct CDR3 sequences, around 7.7% seen once. The source was CD4+ T cells sorted from PBMCs, collected 5 days after the yellow fever booster vaccination. The receptors were gathered from a man aged 25 to 40 who received the YFV17D yellow fever vaccine.

This clonotype was seen ten or more times. The chain links TRBV5-1 to TRBJ2-7, with 14 bases that match TRBD2. Per the germline V gene, CDR1 is SGHRS and CDR2 is YFSETQ. The CDR3 has 15 residues. V dropped 3 bases and J dropped 6; count of bases not matched to a gene: 5. CDR3 sequence: CASSSGLAGEGEQYF. For the CDR3, the DNA is TGCGCCAGCAGCTCGGGACTAGCGGGAGAAGGCGAGCAGTACTTC.

This clonotype appeared many times. The rearrangement joins TRBV9 to TRBJ1-2; possibly TRBD1 for D (6 bases). The CDR3 spans 14 residues. Trimming pared 5 bases from V and 3 bases from J, leaving 14 bases between. Germline values: CDR1 SGDLS, CDR2 YYNGEE. The CDR3 region is CASRRGRGDYGYTF. For the CDR3, the DNA is TGTGCCAGCAGGCGGGGCAGGGGAGACTATGGCTACACCTTC.

Ten or more counts support this clonotype. The chain is built from TRBV29-1 and TRBJ2-3, with 8 bases that match TRBD1. Germline-derived CDR1 and CDR2 are SQVTM and ANQGSEA. Trimming removed 2 bases from V and 2 bases from J; junction bases left unmatched: 6. The CDR3 is 15 residues long. The CDR3 nucleotides are TGCAGCGTTGAATGGGGACAGGCCCCCACAGATACGCAGTATTTT. Translating it yields CSVEWGQAPTDTQYF.

The sample holds many counts of this clonotype. CDR3 region: CASSPTSGTTTDTQYF. In DNA form, the CDR3 reads TGTGCCAGCAGTCCTACCTCCGGGACGACCACAGATACGCAGTATTTT. The V gene is TRBV3-1, the J gene TRBJ2-3; D is tentatively TRBD1 or TRBD2 (5 bases each). The CDR3 has 16 amino acids. Germline V gene sequence: CDR1 LGHDT, CDR2 YNNKEL (reference sequence). Trimming shortened V by 6 bases and J by 2 bases, and 18 bases separated the two germline ends.

This clonotype was observed a handful of times. The rearrangement joins TRBV10-3 to TRBJ2-3; possible D gene TRBD2, 6 bases. Looked up from germline, CDR1 is ENHRY and CDR2 is SYGVKD. CDR3 length: 15 residues. V was shortened by 4 bases and J by 2 bases, with 13 bases between the two germline ends. CDR3 sequence: CAISVRETSTDTQYF. CDR3 in DNA: TGTGCCATCAGTGTACGGGAGACTTCCACAGATACGCAGTATTTT.

This clonotype was found once. The chain has TRBV30 and TRBJ1-4; possibly TRBD1 for D (5 bases). Trimming removed 4 bases from V and 7 bases from J, with 13 bases in between. The CDR3 consists of 13 residues. Germline-derived CDR1 and CDR2 are GTSNPN and SVGIG (reference sequence). CDR3 nucleotides: TGTGCCTGGAACCCGGGGGGTGCTGAAAAACTGTTTTTT. Translated, it gives CAWNPGGAEKLFF.

Ten or more counts support this clonotype. The chain is built from TRBV6-5 and TRBJ2-1; a weak D match, TRBD1 (5 bases). Germline CDR1 is MNHEY and CDR2 is SVGAGI. Trimming removed 5 bases at V and 9 bases at J, with 11 bases between. The CDR3 consists of 12 residues. As DNA, the CDR3 is TGTGCCAGCAGTCGCCACAGGTTTGAGCAGTTCTTC. This encodes CASSRHRFEQFF.

This clonotype was detected ten times or more. V usage is TRBV5-1 and J usage is TRBJ2-1; tentatively, D is TRBD2 (6 bases). The CDR3 length is 15 residues. Germline V gene sequence: CDR1 SGHRS, CDR2 YFSETQ. V was cut by 2 bases and J by 8 bases, with 17 bases left in between. CDR3 sequence: CASSFGSGFGDEQFF. CDR3 in DNA: TGCGCCAGCAGCTTCGGCAGCGGGTTTGGCGATGAGCAGTTCTTC.